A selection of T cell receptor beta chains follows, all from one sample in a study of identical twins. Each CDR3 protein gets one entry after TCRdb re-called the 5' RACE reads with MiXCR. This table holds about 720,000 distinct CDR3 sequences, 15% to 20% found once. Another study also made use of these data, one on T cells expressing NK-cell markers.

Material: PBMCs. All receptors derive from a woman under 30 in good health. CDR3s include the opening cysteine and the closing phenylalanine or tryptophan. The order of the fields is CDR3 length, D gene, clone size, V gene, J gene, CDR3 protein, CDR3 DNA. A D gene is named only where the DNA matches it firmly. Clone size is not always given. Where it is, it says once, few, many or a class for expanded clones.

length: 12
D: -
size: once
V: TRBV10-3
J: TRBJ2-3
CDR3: CAISSLGDTQYF
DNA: TGTGCCATCAGCTCTCTAGGGGATACGCAGTATTTT

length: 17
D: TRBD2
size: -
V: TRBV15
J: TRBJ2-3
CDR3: CATSRDRSGGPTDTQYF
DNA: TGTGCCACCAGCAGAGATCGCAGCGGGGGGCCCACAGATACGCAGTATTTT

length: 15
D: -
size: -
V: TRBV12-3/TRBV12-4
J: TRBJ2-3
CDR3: CASRSGEHLRDTQYF
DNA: TGTGCCAGCAGATCCGGGGAGCACTTGAGAGATACGCAGTATTTT

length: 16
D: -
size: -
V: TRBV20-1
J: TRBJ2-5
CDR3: CSAITLGAGSEETQYF
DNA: TGCAGTGCCATAACCCTAGGGGCGGGGTCCGAGGAGACCCAGTACTTC

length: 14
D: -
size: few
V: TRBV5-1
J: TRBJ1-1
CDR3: CASSVSRADTEAFF
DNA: TGCGCCAGCAGCGTGTCAAGAGCCGACACTGAAGCTTTCTTT

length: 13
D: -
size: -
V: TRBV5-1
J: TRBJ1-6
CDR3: CASSLVSESPLHF
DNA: TGCGCCAGCAGCTTGGTGTCAGAATCACCCCTCCACTTT

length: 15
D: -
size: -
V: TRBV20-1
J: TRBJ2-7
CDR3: CSARRGLTATYEQYF
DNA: TGCAGTGCTAGGAGAGGGCTAACTGCGACCTACGAGCAGTACTTC

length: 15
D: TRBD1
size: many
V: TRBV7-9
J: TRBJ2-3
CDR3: CASSSDRGDADTQYF
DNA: TGTGCCAGCAGCTCCGACAGGGGGGACGCAGATACGCAGTATTTT

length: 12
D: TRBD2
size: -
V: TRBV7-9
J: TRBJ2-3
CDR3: CASIAGPEAQYF
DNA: TGTGCCAGCATAGCGGGCCCCGAAGCGCAGTATTTT

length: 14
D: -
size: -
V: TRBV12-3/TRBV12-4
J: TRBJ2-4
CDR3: CASSPAGGKNIQYF
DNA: TGTGCCAGCAGTCCAGCTGGGGGGAAAAACATTCAGTACTTC

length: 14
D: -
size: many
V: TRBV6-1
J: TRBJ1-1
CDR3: CASSTKRAPNHAFF
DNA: TGTGCCAGCAGTACAAAGCGGGCCCCTAATCACGCTTTCTTT

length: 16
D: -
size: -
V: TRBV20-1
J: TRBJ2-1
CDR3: CSANLSRRGTYNEQFF
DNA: TGCAGTGCCAACCTCAGTCGGCGGGGAACCTACAATGAGCAGTTCTTC

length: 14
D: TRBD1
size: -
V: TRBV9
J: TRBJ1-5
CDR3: CASSATGEVEPQHF
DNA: TGTGCCAGCAGCGCGACAGGGGAGGTAGAGCCCCAGCATTTT

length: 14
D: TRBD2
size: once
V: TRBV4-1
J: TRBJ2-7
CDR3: CASSQLTGGYEQYF
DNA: TGCGCCAGCAGCCAACTGACGGGGGGATACGAGCAGTACTTC

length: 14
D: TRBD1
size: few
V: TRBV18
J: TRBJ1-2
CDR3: CASSGQGKNYGYTF
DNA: TGTGCCAGCTCGGGACAGGGGAAGAACTATGGCTACACCTTC

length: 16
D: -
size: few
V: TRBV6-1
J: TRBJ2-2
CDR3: CASRSGPLRNTGELFF
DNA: TGTGCCAGCAGGTCGGGGCCTTTAAGGAACACCGGGGAGCTGTTTTTT

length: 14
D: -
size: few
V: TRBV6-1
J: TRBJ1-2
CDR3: CASRFPGLIYGYTF
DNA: TGTGCCAGCAGGTTCCCGGGACTGATCTATGGCTACACCTTC

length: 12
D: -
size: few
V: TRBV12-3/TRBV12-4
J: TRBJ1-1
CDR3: CASSALGSEAFF
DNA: TGTGCCAGCAGCGCACTGGGGTCTGAAGCTTTCTTT

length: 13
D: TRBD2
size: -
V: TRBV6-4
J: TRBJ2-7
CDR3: CASSAGGESEQYF
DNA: TGTGCCAGCAGCGCGGGAGGGGAAAGCGAGCAGTACTTC

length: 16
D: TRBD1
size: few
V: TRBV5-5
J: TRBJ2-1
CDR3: CASSAEGQGNYNEQFF
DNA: TGTGCCAGCAGCGCCGAGGGACAGGGGAACTACAATGAGCAGTTCTTC

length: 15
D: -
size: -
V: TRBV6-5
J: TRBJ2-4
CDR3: CASSLQKLAKNIQYF
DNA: TGTGCCAGCAGTTTACAGAAGCTAGCCAAAAACATTCAGTACTTC

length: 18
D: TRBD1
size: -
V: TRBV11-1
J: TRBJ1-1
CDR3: CASSLSGQGRWMNTEAFF
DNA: TGTGCCAGCAGCCTGAGCGGACAGGGGAGGTGGATGAACACTGAAGCTTTCTTT

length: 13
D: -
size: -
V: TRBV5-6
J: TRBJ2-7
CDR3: CASSYTGHYEQYF
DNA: TGTGCCAGCAGCTATACAGGGCACTACGAGCAGTACTTC

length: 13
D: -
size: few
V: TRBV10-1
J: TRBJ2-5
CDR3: CASSEGEGGTQYF
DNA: TGCGCCAGCAGTGAGGGGGAGGGGGGGACCCAGTACTTC

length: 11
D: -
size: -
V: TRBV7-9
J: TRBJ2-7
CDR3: CASGDVYEQYF
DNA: TGTGCCAGCGGAGATGTTTACGAGCAGTACTTC

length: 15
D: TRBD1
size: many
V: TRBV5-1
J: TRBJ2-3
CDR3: CASSFAGGFTDTQYF
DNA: TGCGCCAGCAGCTTTGCAGGGGGTTTCACAGATACGCAGTATTTT

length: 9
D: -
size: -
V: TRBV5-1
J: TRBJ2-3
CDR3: CASSTSQYF
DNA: TGCGCCAGCTCTACCTCGCAGTATTTT

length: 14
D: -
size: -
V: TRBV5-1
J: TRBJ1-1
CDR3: CASSDVGGLAEAFF
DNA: TGCGCCAGCAGCGATGTTGGGGGGCTGGCTGAAGCTTTCTTT

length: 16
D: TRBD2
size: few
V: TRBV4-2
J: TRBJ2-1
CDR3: CASSPSAAGDYNEQFF
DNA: TGTGCCAGCAGCCCCTCTGCTGCGGGGGATTACAATGAGCAGTTCTTC

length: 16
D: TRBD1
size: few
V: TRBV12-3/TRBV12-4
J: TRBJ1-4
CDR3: CASSRQGRSRNEKLFF
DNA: TGTGCCAGCAGTCGACAGGGAAGGAGCCGAAATGAAAAACTGTTTTTT

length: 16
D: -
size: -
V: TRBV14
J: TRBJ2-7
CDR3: CASSQERGRGLYEQYF
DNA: TGTGCCAGCAGCCAAGAAAGAGGCAGGGGATTGTACGAGCAGTACTTC

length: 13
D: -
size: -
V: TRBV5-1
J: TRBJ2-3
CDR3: CASREDVRDTQYF
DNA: TGCGCCAGCAGAGAGGACGTACGTGATACGCAGTATTTT